The 5 T cell receptor beta chains below come from one sample, sequenced in a study of blood T cell repertoires in COVID-19. Only in-frame clones appear in the TCRdb table, and some are missing; sequencing was by immunoSEQ multiplex PCR. The profile shows some 150,000 clones, 87% of them singletons. The sample comprised peripheral blood. Receptors were obtained from a woman between 45 and 60 years old with acute or convalescent COVID-19.

This chain joins TRBV5-1 and TRBJ1-4; D not certain. The CDR3 is 14 residues long. V lost 4 bases, J lost 3 bases, and 10 bases lay in between. From germline, CDR1 is SGHRS and CDR2 YFSETQ. The CDR3 spells CASSQDWANEKLFF. The CDR3 nucleotides read TGCGCCAGCAGCCAGGACTGGGCTAATGAAAAACTGTTTTTT.

The chain has TRBV29-1 and TRBJ2-3, with TRBD2 identical over 9 bases. The germline gives CDR1 SQVTM, CDR2 ANQGSEA. V was pared by 7 bases and J by 4 bases, with 6 bases of the junction left unmatched. The length of the CDR3 is 13 residues. CDR3 in amino acids: CSAGAGGADTQYF. CDR3 sequence (DNA): TGCAGCGCAGGGGCGGGGGGGGCAGATACGCAGTATTTT.

This chain's CDR3 is CASNLGTSGIYEQYF. Written as DNA, the CDR3 is TGTGCCAGTAATTTAGGGACTAGCGGAATCTACGAGCAGTACTTC. The chain couples TRBV19 to TRBJ2-7, with 11 nucleotides matching TRBD2. The V gene's germline CDR1 is LNHDA and CDR2 SQIVND (reference sequence). V lost 7 bases, J lost 3 bases, and 8 bases stayed unmatched. The CDR3 contains 15 residues.

The chain has TRBV28 and TRBJ2-2, with 10 positions matching TRBD2. The germline CDR1 and CDR2 sequences are MDHEN and SYDVKM. The CDR3 sequence is 16 residues long. The ends lost 6 bases at V and 5 bases at J; junction bases unmatched: 9. The CDR3 DNA reads TGTGCCAGCAGGGAGAGCGGGGGGGCCAGGACCGGGGAGCTGTTTTTT. This gives the protein CASRESGGARTGELFF.

This clone came up once. The chain carries TRBV6-5 and TRBJ2-1; the match to TRBD2 covers 8 bases. Germline values: CDR1 MNHEY, CDR2 SVGAGI. The CDR3 consists of 14 residues. V lost 6 bases and J lost 4; bases outside the gene matches: 5. The CDR3 sequence is CASSGGGKYNEQFF. CDR3 nucleotides: TGTGCCAGCAGCGGCGGGGGGAAATACAATGAGCAGTTCTTC.